The clone carrying this TCR beta chain has a handful of counts. The CDR3 covers 18 residues. V gave up 0 bases and J gave up 2 bases; unmatched junction bases: 9. The sample belongs to a study of molecular identifiers for immune sequencing clone quantification. Study-level background: Naive CD8 RNA (around 20,000 or 100,000 cells) was divided into five aliquots, with four sequenced.

For bulk TCR libraries, previously described methods and listed TCR primers were used. Each CDR3 protein is one row after TCRdb ran MiXCR on the PCR reads. Among just under 650,000 distinct CDR3 sequences, about 20% were seen once, and the ten largest hold 0.7% to 1%. Specimen: naive CD8+ T cells from blood, with Jurkat cell RNA spiked in. Documented subset: FACS-sorted CD8+CD4-CCR7+CD45RA+ naive T cells. The sequence was collected from a human donor in good health. Some libraries in this study had Jurkat cell RNA spiked in. The chain uses TRBV12-3 or TRBV12-4 and TRBJ2-5; 10 bases are shared with TRBD2. In nucleotides, the CDR3 is TGTGCCAGCAGTTTAGCGCCGGCTAGCGGGGGTCTACAAGAGACCCAGTACTTC. Translation: CASSLAPASGGLQETQYF.